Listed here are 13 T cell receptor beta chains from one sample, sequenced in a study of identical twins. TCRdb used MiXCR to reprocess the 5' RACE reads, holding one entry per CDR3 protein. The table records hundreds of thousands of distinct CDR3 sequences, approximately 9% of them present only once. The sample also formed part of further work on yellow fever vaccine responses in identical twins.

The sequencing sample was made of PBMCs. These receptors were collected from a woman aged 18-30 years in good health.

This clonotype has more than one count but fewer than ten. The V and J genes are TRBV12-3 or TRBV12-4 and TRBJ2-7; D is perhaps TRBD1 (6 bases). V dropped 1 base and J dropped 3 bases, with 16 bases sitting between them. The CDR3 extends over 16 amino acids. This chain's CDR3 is CASSLGLDRRIYEQYF. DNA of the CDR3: TGTGCCAGCAGTTTAGGCCTCGACAGGCGAATCTACGAGCAGTACTTC.

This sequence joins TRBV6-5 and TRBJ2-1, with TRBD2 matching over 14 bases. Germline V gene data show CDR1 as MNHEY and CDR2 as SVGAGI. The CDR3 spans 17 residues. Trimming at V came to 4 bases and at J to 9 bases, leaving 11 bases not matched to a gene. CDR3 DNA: TGTGCCAGCAGTTTTCCGACTAGCGGGAGGGCCGGCATTGAGCAGTTCTTC. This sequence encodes CASSFPTSGRAGIEQFF.

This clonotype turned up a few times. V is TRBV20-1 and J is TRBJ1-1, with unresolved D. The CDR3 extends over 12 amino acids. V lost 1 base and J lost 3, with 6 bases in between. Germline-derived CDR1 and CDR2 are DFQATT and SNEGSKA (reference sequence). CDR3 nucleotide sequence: TGCAGTGCTAGAGCGTCGGACACTGAAGCTTTCTTT. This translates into CSARASDTEAFF.

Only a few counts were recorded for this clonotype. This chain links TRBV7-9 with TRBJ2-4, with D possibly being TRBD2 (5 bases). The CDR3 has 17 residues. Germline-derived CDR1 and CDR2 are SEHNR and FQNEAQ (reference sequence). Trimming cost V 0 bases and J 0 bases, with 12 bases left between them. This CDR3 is CASSLAIGNLAKNIQYF. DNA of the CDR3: TGTGCCAGCAGCTTAGCGATCGGGAATCTAGCCAAAAACATTCAGTACTTC.

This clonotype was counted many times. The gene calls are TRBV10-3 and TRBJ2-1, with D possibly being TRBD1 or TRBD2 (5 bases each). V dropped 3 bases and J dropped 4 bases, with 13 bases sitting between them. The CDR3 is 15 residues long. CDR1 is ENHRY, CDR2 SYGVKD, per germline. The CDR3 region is CAISDEGPNYNEQFF. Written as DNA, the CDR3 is TGTGCCATCAGTGATGAGGGGCCAAATTACAATGAGCAGTTCTTC.

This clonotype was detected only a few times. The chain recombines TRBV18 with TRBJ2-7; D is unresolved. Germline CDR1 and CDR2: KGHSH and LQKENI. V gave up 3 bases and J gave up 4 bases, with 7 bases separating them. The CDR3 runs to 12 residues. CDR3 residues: CASSPTIYEQYF. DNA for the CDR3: TGTGCCAGCTCACCGACGATTTACGAGCAGTACTTC.

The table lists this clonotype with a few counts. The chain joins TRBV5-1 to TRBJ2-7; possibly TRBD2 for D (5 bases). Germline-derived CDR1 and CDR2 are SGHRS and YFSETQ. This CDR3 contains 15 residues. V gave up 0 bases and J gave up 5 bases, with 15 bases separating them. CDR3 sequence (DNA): TGCGCCAGCAGCTTGGGGCAGCGCGGGCTCCACGAGCAGTACTTC. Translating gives CASSLGQRGLHEQYF. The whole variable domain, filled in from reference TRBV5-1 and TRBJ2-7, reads KAGVTQTPRYLIKTRGQQVTLSCSPISGHRSVSWYQQTPGQGLQFLFEYFSETQRNKGNFPGRFSGRQFSNSRSEMNVSTLELGDSALYLCASSLGQRGLHEQYFGPGTRLTVT.

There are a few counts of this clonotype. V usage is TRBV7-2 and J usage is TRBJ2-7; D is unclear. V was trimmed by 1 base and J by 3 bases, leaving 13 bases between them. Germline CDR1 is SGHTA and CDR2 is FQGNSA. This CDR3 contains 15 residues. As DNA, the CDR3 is TGTGCCAGCAGCTTAGTCCTCCAATCAAACTACGAGCAGTACTTC. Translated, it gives CASSLVLQSNYEQYF.

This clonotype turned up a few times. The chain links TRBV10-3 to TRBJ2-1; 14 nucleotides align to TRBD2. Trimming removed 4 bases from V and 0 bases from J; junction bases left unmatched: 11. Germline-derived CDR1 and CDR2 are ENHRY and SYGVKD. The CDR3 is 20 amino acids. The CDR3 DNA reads TGTGCCATCAGTGGAAGATCGGGACTAGCGGGGGACACCTCCTACAATGAGCAGTTCTTC. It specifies CAISGRSGLAGDTSYNEQFF.

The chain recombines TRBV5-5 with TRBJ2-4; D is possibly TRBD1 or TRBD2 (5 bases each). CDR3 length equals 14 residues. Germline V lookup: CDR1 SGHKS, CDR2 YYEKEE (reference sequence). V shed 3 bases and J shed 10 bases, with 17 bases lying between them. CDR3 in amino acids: CASSWTGTDAIQYF. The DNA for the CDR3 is TGTGCCAGCAGCTGGACCGGGACGGATGCTATTCAGTACTTC. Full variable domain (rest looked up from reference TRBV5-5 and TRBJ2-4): DAGVTQSPTHLIKTRGQQVTLRCSPISGHKSVSWYQQVLGQGPQFIFQYYEKEERGRGNFPDRFSARQFPNYSSELNVNALLLGDSALYLCASSWTGTDAIQYFGAGTRLSVL.

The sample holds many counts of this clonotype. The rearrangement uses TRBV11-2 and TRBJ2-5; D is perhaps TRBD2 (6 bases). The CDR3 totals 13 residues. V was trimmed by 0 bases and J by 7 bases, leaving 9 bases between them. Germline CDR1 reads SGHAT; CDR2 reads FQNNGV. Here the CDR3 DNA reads TGTGCCAGCAGCTTAGATGGGCGGGGGACCCAGTACTTC. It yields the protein CASSLDGRGTQYF.

CDR3 DNA: TGTGCCAGCAGGGATTGGGCTAGCGGGATTTCCTACAATGAGCAGTTCTTC. It specifies CASRDWASGISYNEQFF. This chain connects TRBV6-1 to TRBJ2-1; 9 positions match TRBD2. V shed 6 bases, J shed 1 base, and the junction held 10 bases outside the gene matches. CDR1 and CDR2 (germline): MNHNS, SASEGT. This CDR3 is built from 17 residues.

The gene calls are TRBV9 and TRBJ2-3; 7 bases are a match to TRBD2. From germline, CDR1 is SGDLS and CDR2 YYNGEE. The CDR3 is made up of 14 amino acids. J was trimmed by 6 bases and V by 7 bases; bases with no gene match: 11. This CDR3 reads CASRGVSYFDTQYF. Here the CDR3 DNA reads TGTGCCAGCCGGGGGGTGTCGTACTTTGATACGCAGTATTTT.